A selection of T cell receptor beta chains follows, all from one sample in a study of shared T cell receptors in the human thymus. The assay was immunoSEQ multiplex PCR, and TCRdb's table has in-frame clones only and misses some. This table holds a few hundred thousand clones, approximately 95% found once. Sequencing was performed on thymocytes. The source is a human donor. The CDR3 runs from the conserved cysteine through the conserved F or W. The order of the fields is D gene, clone size, V gene, J gene, CDR3 protein, CDR3 DNA. A D gene is named only where the DNA matches it firmly. Expanded clones are given a class, and other clones once, few, many or no size at all.

D gene: .; clone size: .; V gene: TRBV5-1; J gene: TRBJ2-5; CDR3 protein: CASRFIGGGETQYF; CDR3 DNA: TGCGCCAGCAGATTTATCGGGGGCGGGGAGACCCAGTACTTC
D gene: .; clone size: .; V gene: TRBV28; J gene: TRBJ2-7; CDR3 protein: CASSTSSSGPYEQYF; CDR3 DNA: TGTGCCAGCAGTACGTCTAGTAGCGGTCCCTACGAGCAGTACTTC
D gene: TRBD1; clone size: .; V gene: TRBV28; J gene: TRBJ1-5; CDR3 protein: CASSQTGSAFQPQHF; CDR3 DNA: TGTGCCAGCAGCCAGACAGGGAGCGCCTTCCAGCCCCAGCATTTT
D gene: .; clone size: .; V gene: TRBV7-6; J gene: TRBJ1-2; CDR3 protein: CASSSGRNYGYTF; CDR3 DNA: TGTGCCAGCAGCTCCGGACGGAACTATGGCTACACCTTC
D gene: TRBD1; clone size: once; V gene: TRBV7-8; J gene: TRBJ2-2; CDR3 protein: CASSLALDRVSGELFF; CDR3 DNA: TGTGCCAGCAGCTTAGCGTTGGACAGGGTCTCCGGGGAGCTGTTTTTT
D gene: .; clone size: .; V gene: TRBV6-4; J gene: TRBJ1-2; CDR3 protein: CASSGSWGKANYGYTF; CDR3 DNA: TGTGCCAGCAGTGGGTCATGGGGCAAAGCTAACTATGGCTACACCTTC
D gene: TRBD2; clone size: once; V gene: TRBV9; J gene: TRBJ2-2; CDR3 protein: CASSPKGLAGEETGELFF; CDR3 DNA: TGTGCCAGCAGCCCCAAGGGACTAGCGGGAGAGGAAACCGGGGAGCTGTTTTTT
D gene: .; clone size: .; V gene: TRBV27; J gene: TRBJ1-2; CDR3 protein: CASSQGTEGYTF; CDR3 DNA: TGTGCCAGCAGCCAAGGTACCGAGGGCTACACCTTC
D gene: .; clone size: .; V gene: TRBV6-1; J gene: TRBJ1-1; CDR3 protein: CASSADPGREAFF; CDR3 DNA: TGTGCCAGCAGTGCGGATCCGGGACGCGAAGCTTTCTTT
D gene: .; clone size: .; V gene: TRBV7-2; J gene: TRBJ1-1; CDR3 protein: CASRLEGGTEAFF; CDR3 DNA: TGTGCCAGCAGATTAGAAGGGGGCACTGAAGCTTTCTTT
D gene: .; clone size: .; V gene: TRBV6-5; J gene: TRBJ2-3; CDR3 protein: CASSYSRASTDTQYF; CDR3 DNA: TGTGCCAGCAGTTACTCGCGGGCTTCCACAGATACGCAGTATTTT
D gene: .; clone size: .; V gene: TRBV4-1; J gene: TRBJ1-1; CDR3 protein: CASRSVRMNTEAFF; CDR3 DNA: TGCGCCAGCAGAAGTGTACGAATGAACACTGAAGCTTTCTTT
D gene: TRBD1; clone size: .; V gene: TRBV11-2; J gene: TRBJ2-7; CDR3 protein: CASSVPTEDRAWAIKQYF; CDR3 DNA: TGTGCCAGCAGCGTTCCTACCGAGGACAGGGCGTGGGCTATCAAGCAGTACTTC
D gene: TRBD1; clone size: .; V gene: TRBV18; J gene: TRBJ1-1; CDR3 protein: CASSPPDRGQSEAFF; CDR3 DNA: TGTGCCAGCTCACCCCCGGACAGGGGGCAGTCTGAAGCTTTCTTT
D gene: .; clone size: .; V gene: TRBV7-2; J gene: TRBJ2-1; CDR3 protein: CASSPGVAYNEQFF; CDR3 DNA: TGTGCCAGCAGCCCTGGCGTCGCCTACAATGAGCAGTTCTTC
D gene: .; clone size: .; V gene: TRBV19; J gene: TRBJ1-1; CDR3 protein: CASSATGGGENTEAFF; CDR3 DNA: TGTGCCAGCAGTGCTACTGGCGGCGGAGAGAACACTGAAGCTTTCTTT
D gene: TRBD1; clone size: .; V gene: TRBV30; J gene: TRBJ1-6; CDR3 protein: CAWSRDSWQSALHF; CDR3 DNA: TGTGCCTGGAGTAGGGACAGTTGGCAGTCGGCCCTCCACTTT
D gene: .; clone size: .; V gene: TRBV29-1; J gene: TRBJ2-7; CDR3 protein: CSVESGEPYEQYF; CDR3 DNA: TGCAGCGTTGAGAGTGGGGAACCCTACGAGCAGTACTTC
D gene: .; clone size: .; V gene: TRBV7-2; J gene: TRBJ2-1; CDR3 protein: CASSLARYNEQFF; CDR3 DNA: TGTGCCAGCAGCTTAGCTCGGTACAATGAGCAGTTCTTC
D gene: .; clone size: .; V gene: TRBV5-1; J gene: TRBJ2-7; CDR3 protein: CASRYSGTNSYEQYF; CDR3 DNA: TGCGCCAGCAGATACTCCGGGACCAACTCCTACGAGCAGTACTTC
D gene: TRBD1; clone size: .; V gene: TRBV5-4; J gene: TRBJ1-3; CDR3 protein: CATTQSPQTGATRGNTIYF; CDR3 DNA: TGTGCTACAACCCAATCTCCCCAGACAGGGGCCACTCGGGGAAACACCATATATTTT
D gene: TRBD2; clone size: .; V gene: TRBV15; J gene: TRBJ2-7; CDR3 protein: CATSYDSGSFYEQYF; CDR3 DNA: TGTGCCACCAGCTATGATAGCGGGAGTTTTTACGAGCAGTACTTC
D gene: TRBD2; clone size: .; V gene: TRBV19; J gene: TRBJ2-7; CDR3 protein: CASSIRGGLAGGDEQYF; CDR3 DNA: TGTGCCAGTAGTATAAGGGGGGGACTAGCGGGAGGAGACGAGCAGTACTTC
D gene: .; clone size: .; V gene: TRBV7-8; J gene: TRBJ2-5; CDR3 protein: CASSLGQGWRETQYF; CDR3 DNA: TGTGCCAGCAGCCTAGGACAAGGGTGGAGGGAGACCCAGTACTTC
D gene: .; clone size: .; V gene: TRBV11-2; J gene: TRBJ1-2; CDR3 protein: CASSFGPDDPSHGYTF; CDR3 DNA: TGTGCCAGCAGCTTCGGTCCGGACGACCCGTCCCATGGCTACACCTTC
D gene: .; clone size: .; V gene: TRBV2; J gene: TRBJ2-5; CDR3 protein: CASRVRDHPQETQYF; CDR3 DNA: TGTGCCAGCAGGGTCCGGGATCATCCCCAAGAGACCCAGTACTTC
D gene: .; clone size: few; V gene: TRBV7-2; J gene: TRBJ1-2; CDR3 protein: CASTHTGIYGYTF; CDR3 DNA: TGTGCCAGCACCCATACAGGGATTTATGGCTACACCTTC
D gene: TRBD2; clone size: once; V gene: TRBV14; J gene: TRBJ2-1; CDR3 protein: CASSQDPSGYYNEQFF; CDR3 DNA: TGTGCCAGCAGCCAAGATCCTAGCGGGTACTACAATGAGCAGTTCTTC
D gene: .; clone size: .; V gene: TRBV11-1; J gene: TRBJ2-1; CDR3 protein: CASSLVQGGEDNEQFF; CDR3 DNA: TGTGCCAGCAGCTTAGTACAGGGAGGCGAAGACAATGAGCAGTTCTTC
D gene: TRBD2; clone size: .; V gene: TRBV7-2; J gene: TRBJ2-7; CDR3 protein: CASSLSRSGGISYEQYF; CDR3 DNA: TGTGCCAGCAGCTTAAGTAGATCGGGAGGGATTTCCTACGAGCAGTACTTC
D gene: TRBD1; clone size: .; V gene: TRBV5-1; J gene: TRBJ2-3; CDR3 protein: CASSPKGTDNTDTQYF; CDR3 DNA: TGCGCCAGCAGCCCCAAGGGGACAGACAACACAGATACGCAGTATTTT
D gene: .; clone size: .; V gene: TRBV27; J gene: TRBJ1-1; CDR3 protein: CASSISPERARRPTEAFF; CDR3 DNA: TGTGCCAGCAGCATATCGCCCGAGCGGGCTAGACGGCCCACTGAAGCTTTCTTT
D gene: TRBD2; clone size: .; V gene: TRBV13; J gene: TRBJ2-3; CDR3 protein: CASSPPGTVGLAGGSTDTQYF; CDR3 DNA: TGTGCCAGCAGCCCCCCCGGGACGGTGGGACTAGCGGGAGGGAGCACAGATACGCAGTATTTT
D gene: TRBD2; clone size: .; V gene: TRBV28; J gene: TRBJ2-1; CDR3 protein: CASRGGKYNEQFF; CDR3 DNA: TGTGCCAGCAGGGGAGGGAAGTACAATGAGCAGTTCTTC
D gene: TRBD1; clone size: .; V gene: TRBV28; J gene: TRBJ2-2; CDR3 protein: CASRPCDRGRVTGELFF; CDR3 DNA: TGTGCCAGCAGGCCTTGTGACAGGGGGCGGGTCACCGGGGAGCTGTTTTTT
D gene: .; clone size: .; V gene: TRBV7-9; J gene: TRBJ1-1; CDR3 protein: CASRPGVGTEAFF; CDR3 DNA: TGTGCCAGCAGACCAGGGGTAGGCACTGAAGCTTTCTTT
D gene: TRBD2; clone size: .; V gene: TRBV27; J gene: TRBJ2-3; CDR3 protein: CASSFSGRASDTQYF; CDR3 DNA: TGTGCCAGCAGTTTTAGCGGGAGGGCATCGGATACGCAGTATTTT